These 28 T cell receptor beta chains were sequenced from one sample in a study of blood T cell repertoires in COVID-19. TCRdb's table, derived via immunoSEQ multiplex PCR, lists solely in-frame clones and lacks some. This table holds 380,000 or so clones, around 87% found once. Input material: PBMCs or T cells enriched from blood (not recorded which). The receptors shown here come from a man in his thirties or forties who had recovered from COVID-19.

The V call is TRBV4-1, the J call TRBJ2-7; the D gene is possibly TRBD1 (5 bases). V lost 7 bases and J 0 bases, leaving 16 bases between the germline ends. The germline gives CDR1 MGHRA, CDR2 YSYEKL. This CDR3 is 15 amino acids long. The CDR3 DNA reads TGCGCCAGCAAAGGGGTCGGGTCAAGCTCCTACGAGCAGTACTTC. It yields the protein CASKGVGSSSYEQYF.

J is TRBJ2-7 and V is TRBV4-1; D is perhaps TRBD1 (6 bases). CDR3 size: 15 residues. Germline values: CDR1 MGHRA, CDR2 YSYEKL. V lost 7 bases, J lost 4 bases, and 20 bases lay in between. This CDR3 is CASTPGQGLPYEQYF. In nucleotides, the CDR3 is TGCGCCAGCACCCCCGGGCAGGGGCTCCCTTACGAGCAGTACTTC.

The CDR3 DNA sequence: TGTGCCATTACGACAGATAGCAATCAGCCCCAGCATTTT. Translation gives CAITTDSNQPQHF. V gene TRBV6-5 combines with J gene TRBJ1-5; weak D call: TRBD1 (5 bases). Trimming removed 10 bases at V and 0 bases at J, with 10 bases between. The CDR3 consists of 13 residues. Germline V lookup: CDR1 MNHEY, CDR2 SVGAGI.

The chain couples TRBV21-1 to TRBJ1-5; no DNA check was done on the table's D call, TRBD1. TRBV21-1 is labeled a pseudogene. The CDR3 length is 18 residues. This chain's CDR3 is CASSKRLGQVGGNQPQHF. The DNA of the CDR3 is TGTGCCAGCAGCAAACGGTTAGGACAGGTTGGCGGCAATCAGCCCCAGCATTTT.

This chain uses TRBV4-2 with TRBJ1-2; D unclear. The V end lost 0 bases, the J end lost 6 bases, and 8 bases lay between the germline ends. Germline V gene data show CDR1 as LGHNA and CDR2 as YNFKEQ. The CDR3 loop spans 13 amino acids. The CDR3 here is CASSQDLLDGYTF. CDR3 nucleotide sequence: TGTGCCAGCAGCCAAGATCTCCTCGATGGCTACACCTTC.

V and J are TRBV12-3 or TRBV12-4 and TRBJ1-2; no clear D gene. The CDR3 is 13 residues long. V shed 5 bases and J shed 4 bases, with 11 bases lying between them. For the CDR3, the DNA is TGTGCCAGCAGTCCAAACTCCGGCTATGGCTACACCTTC. Translating gives CASSPNSGYGYTF.

This sequence joins TRBV18 and TRBJ1-5; D is unclear. The CDR3 is 15 amino acids. Germline values: CDR1 KGHSH, CDR2 LQKENI. V lost 5 bases and J 0 bases, leaving 11 bases between the germline ends. The CDR3 is CASSSRLLSNQPQHF. The DNA of the CDR3 is TGTGCCAGCTCATCTCGACTCCTTAGCAATCAGCCCCAGCATTTT.

Many counts were recorded for this clone. This chain links TRBV6-1 with TRBJ2-3; D is perhaps TRBD2 (6 bases). The CDR3 is 19 amino acids. Trimming removed 0 bases at V and 5 bases at J, with 24 bases between. Germline V gene data show CDR1 as MNHNS and CDR2 as SASEGT. Written as DNA, the CDR3 is TGTGCCAGCAGTGAAGCTAGGGCCGCCCCATGGAGGGCTGGAGATACGCAGTATTTT. Its protein product is CASSEARAAPWRAGDTQYF.

This clone showed up just a few times. The chain recombines TRBV27 with TRBJ1-3, with 9 bases aligning to TRBD1. J was trimmed by 2 bases and V by 6 bases; bases with no gene match: 8. There are 16 residues in the CDR3. Germline CDR1 MNHEY, CDR2 SMNVEV (reference sequence). CDR3 sequence (DNA): TGTGCCAGCAGCCAAGTTACAGGGGGCACTGGAAACACCATATATTTT. Translating gives CASSQVTGGTGNTIYF.

The V call is TRBV7-9, the J call TRBJ2-7; D is unclear. CDR3 size: 11 residues. Looked up from germline, CDR1 is SEHNR and CDR2 is FQNEAQ (reference sequence). With 5 bases removed from V and 6 bases from J, the gap between germline ends came to 8 bases. The CDR3 nucleotides are TGTGCCAGCAGCCGGTCTGGCGAGCAGTACTTC. Translation: CASSRSGEQYF.

J is TRBJ1-6 and V is TRBV30; 8 bases are a match to TRBD1. Looked up from germline, CDR1 is GTSNPN and CDR2 is SVGIG (reference sequence). The CDR3 contains 15 residues. V shed 2 bases, J shed 9 bases, and the junction held 9 bases outside the gene matches. In DNA, the CDR3 is TGTGCCTGGAGTTCCGACCGACAGGGGTTTTCACCCCTCCACTTT. Protein: CAWSSDRQGFSPLHF.

The chain employs TRBV11-2 and TRBJ1-4; no firm D call. Germline CDR1 is SGHAT and CDR2 is FQNNGV. V lost 5 bases and J lost 0, with 10 bases in between. This CDR3 spans 15 amino acids. As DNA, the CDR3 is TGTGCCAGCAGCCCCCAGGTTGCAACTAATGAAAAACTGTTTTTT. Translated: CASSPQVATNEKLFF.

This clone was seen only a few times. The chain couples TRBV30 to TRBJ1-5; a possible D gene is TRBD1 (5 bases). Trimming cost V 0 bases and J 1 base, with 7 bases left between them. This CDR3 has 14 residues. The germline V gene encodes CDR1 GTSNPN and CDR2 SVGIG (reference sequence). The CDR3 sequence: CAWSVAGSNQPQHF. The CDR3 coding sequence is TGTGCCTGGAGTGTAGCAGGGAGCAATCAGCCCCAGCATTTT.

The chain carries TRBV10-1 and TRBJ1-2; no definite D call. V was trimmed by 8 bases and J by 6 bases, leaving 10 bases between them. Looked up from germline, CDR1 is WNHNN and CDR2 is SYGVQD (reference sequence). The CDR3 extends over 11 amino acids. The CDR3 nucleotides are TGCGCCAGCGCGGGCCGGCATGGCTACACCTTC. Residues: CASAGRHGYTF.

The V and J genes are TRBV11-2 and TRBJ2-1; 7 bases are a match to TRBD1. The CDR3 is 14 amino acids. Germline loops: CDR1 SGHAT, CDR2 FQNNGV. The ends lost 3 bases at V and 8 bases at J; junction bases unmatched: 7. CDR3 protein: CASSLTGSFDEQFF. In DNA form, the CDR3 reads TGTGCCAGCAGCTTGACAGGGAGTTTCGATGAGCAGTTCTTC.

The chain couples TRBV18 to TRBJ1-1; D gene ambiguous. The V end lost 6 bases, the J end lost 1 base, and 6 bases lay between the germline ends. The CDR3 sequence is 12 residues long. CDR1 is KGHSH, CDR2 LQKENI, per germline. The CDR3 loop is CASSNRNTEAFF. The DNA of the CDR3 is TGTGCCAGCTCTAACAGGAACACTGAAGCTTTCTTT.

This clone was found a few times. The genes are TRBV6-4 and TRBJ2-1; maybe TRBD1 (5 bases). This CDR3 has 14 amino acids. Trimming removed 5 bases at V and 1 base at J, with 9 bases between. Per germline, CDR1 MRHNA and CDR2 SNTAGT. In DNA, the CDR3 is TGTGCCAGCAGTCCACAGGATTCCTACAATGAGCAGTTCTTC. It specifies CASSPQDSYNEQFF.

The J gene is TRBJ1-1, the V gene TRBV5-1; D unresolved. V lost 0 bases to trimming and J lost 7 bases, with 7 bases between them. The CDR3 spans 12 residues. Germline V gives CDR1 SGHRS, CDR2 YFSETQ. The CDR3 sequence is CASSLEGGEAFF. CDR3 DNA: TGCGCCAGCAGCTTGGAAGGCGGTGAAGCTTTCTTT.

The rearrangement joins TRBV10-3 to TRBJ1-2, with D uncertain. The CDR3 has 11 residues. Trimming cost V 3 bases and J 8 bases, with 7 bases left between them. From germline, CDR1 is ENHRY and CDR2 SYGVKD. CDR3 sequence (DNA): TGTGCCATCAGTGACGAGTCCGGCTACACCTTC. The encoded protein is CAISDESGYTF.

The rearrangement links TRBV30 to TRBJ1-4, with TRBD1 matching over 9 bases. Trimming took 3 bases from V and 4 from J; bases not matched to a gene: 6. In germline, CDR1 is GTSNPN, CDR2 SVGIG (reference sequence). The CDR3 is made up of 15 amino acids. CDR3 residues: CAWRPGQGNNEKLFF. DNA of the CDR3: TGTGCCTGGAGGCCTGGACAGGGGAATAATGAAAAACTGTTTTTT.

This clone was found once. The rearrangement uses TRBV9 and TRBJ2-2, with 8 bases identical to TRBD1. The V and J ends lost 3 bases and 5 bases, in that order; junction bases with no gene match: 3. CDR1 is SGDLS, CDR2 YYNGEE, per germline. This CDR3 is built from 14 residues. CDR3 in amino acids: CASSARTGTGELFF. DNA for the CDR3: TGTGCCAGCAGCGCTAGGACAGGGACCGGGGAGCTGTTTTTT.

The V call is TRBV5-1, the J call TRBJ2-7; no clear D. This CDR3 contains 13 residues. Trimming shortened V by 0 bases and J by 2 bases, and 6 bases separated the two germline ends. The germline V gene encodes CDR1 SGHRS and CDR2 YFSETQ. CDR3 sequence: CASSLAPTYEQYF. CDR3 sequence (DNA): TGCGCCAGCAGCTTGGCCCCTACCTACGAGCAGTACTTC.

The V gene is TRBV18, the J gene TRBJ1-1; TRBD1 might be the D (6 bases). V was trimmed by 3 bases and J by 5 bases, leaving 16 bases between them. Germline V gene lookup returns CDR1 KGHSH and CDR2 LQKENI. This CDR3 region has 15 residues. The CDR3 DNA follows: TGTGCCAGCTCACCCTTACAGGGCCAGGGTACTGAAGCTTTCTTT. This encodes CASSPLQGQGTEAFF.

As DNA, the CDR3 is TGTGCCAGCAGACAGGTCCTCTCTGGGGCCAACGTCCTGACTTTC. Translated: CASRQVLSGANVLTF. The V gene is TRBV27, the J gene TRBJ2-6, with D possibly TRBD1 on 5 matching bases. Germline CDR1 MNHEY, CDR2 SMNVEV (reference sequence). The CDR3 length is 15 residues. The V gene lost 6 bases and the J gene lost 0 bases, with 9 bases spanning the gap.

This rearrangement joins TRBV7-6 to TRBJ2-1; 9 bases match TRBD1. The CDR3 loop spans 16 amino acids. With V trimmed by 5 bases and J by 1 base, 6 bases remained unmatched. From germline, CDR1 is SGHVS and CDR2 FNYEAQ. The CDR3: CASSPVTGGSYNEQFF. CDR3 sequence (DNA): TGTGCCAGCAGCCCTGTGACAGGGGGTTCCTACAATGAGCAGTTCTTC.

The chain couples TRBV11-2 to TRBJ1-5; unclear D gene. The germline V gene encodes CDR1 SGHAT and CDR2 FQNNGV. V was clipped by 2 bases and J by 4 bases, with 12 bases between them. CDR3 size: 15 residues. The CDR3 DNA reads TGTGCCAGCAGCTTATCAATGGGCGGGAATCAGCCCCAGCATTTT. It codes for CASSLSMGGNQPQHF.

This sequence joins TRBV10-3 and TRBJ1-5; TRBD1 might be the D (6 bases). In germline, CDR1 is ENHRY, CDR2 SYGVKD. The CDR3 loop spans 13 amino acids. Trimming took 10 bases from V and 7 from J, leaving 17 bases between them. The CDR3 reads CATTSRGQQPQHF. The DNA of the CDR3 is TGTGCCACCACCTCCAGGGGACAACAGCCCCAGCATTTT.

The CDR3 nucleotides read TGTGCCAGCAGCTGGGGACACGGAGAGACCCAGTACTTC. Its translation: CASSWGHGETQYF. V and J are TRBV5-6 and TRBJ2-5, with D perhaps matching TRBD1 (6 bases). V dropped 3 bases and J dropped 4 bases, with 10 bases sitting between them. Per germline, CDR1 SGHDT and CDR2 YYEEEE. CDR3 size: 13 residues. Drawing the rest from reference TRBV5-6 and TRBJ2-5, the complete variable domain is DAGVTQSPTHLIKTRGQQVTLRCSPKSGHDTVSWYQQALGQGPQFIFQYYEEEERQRGNFPDRFSGHQFPNYSSELNVNALLLGDSALYLCASSWGHGETQYFGPGTRLLVL.